The next 8 T cell receptor beta chains were all read from a single sample in a study of blood T cells in healthy people across ages. Next came a second PCR, run for roughly 6 to 11 cycles, which used a sample-barcoded 5' primer along with a J-beta primer mix. TCRdb re-analysed the 5' RACE reads in MiXCR, keeping a single row per CDR3 protein. The data show approximately 800,000 distinct CDR3 sequences, approximately 67% seen once. Input material: blood. These receptors were taken from a man aged 30 to 45 in good health.

The table lists this clonotype with a few counts. This chain joins TRBV12-3 or TRBV12-4 and TRBJ2-1; D is unclear. V was cut by 2 bases and J by 12 bases, with 17 bases left in between. The CDR3 totals 14 residues. DNA of the CDR3: TGTGCCAGCAGTTTACGCGGTCCCCCATCGGGGCAGTTCTTC. Its protein product is CASSLRGPPSGQFF.

This chain connects TRBV4-2 to TRBJ2-1; 9 bases are shared with TRBD2. The CDR3 has 17 amino acids. Germline loops: CDR1 LGHNA, CDR2 YNFKEQ. The junction had 8 bases not matched to a gene; V was cut back by 1 base and J by 4 bases. The CDR3, as DNA: TGTGCCAGCAGCCAAGTCTGGTCAGCGGGGGGTTACAATGAGCAGTTCTTC. Protein sequence: CASSQVWSAGGYNEQFF.

The chain uses TRBV7-2 and TRBJ1-5; tentatively, D is TRBD1 (6 bases). The germline V and J ends were trimmed by 1 base and 3 bases, with 13 bases remaining between them. The CDR3 is made up of 16 amino acids. The germline CDR1 and CDR2 sequences are SGHTA and FQGNSA. This CDR3 reads CASSLDTGRSNQPQHF. Here the CDR3 DNA reads TGTGCCAGCAGCTTAGATACAGGGAGATCCAATCAGCCCCAGCATTTT.

The V and J genes are TRBV2 and TRBJ2-5, with D perhaps TRBD1 (6 bases). This CDR3 contains 15 residues. In germline, CDR1 is SNHLY, CDR2 FYNNEI. Trimming took 7 bases from V and 11 from J, leaving 26 bases between them. CDR3 bases: TGTGCCAGCACTCCGGGACGCTGGAACTCAGGGGAGCAGTACTTC. Its translation: CASTPGRWNSGEQYF.

The chain employs TRBV5-5 and TRBJ1-1, with D unresolved. The V gene's germline CDR1 is SGHKS and CDR2 YYEKEE (reference sequence). V was shortened by 4 bases and J by 0 bases, with 10 bases between the two germline ends. This CDR3 has 14 residues. CDR3 coding DNA: TGTGCCAGCAGCCCGTCTCCGTTGAACACTGAAGCTTTCTTT. Protein sequence: CASSPSPLNTEAFF.

The chain carries TRBV29-1 and TRBJ2-7; a possible D gene is TRBD2 (5 bases). The CDR3 is 16 amino acids. In germline, CDR1 is SQVTM, CDR2 ANQGSEA. Trimming stripped 0 bases from V and 0 bases from J, with 15 bases between. The CDR3 reads CSVEDSEGRSSYEQYF. The DNA for the CDR3 is TGCAGCGTTGAAGATAGTGAGGGCAGGAGCTCCTACGAGCAGTACTTC.

The chain recombines TRBV5-1 with TRBJ2-5; D not certain. Trimming removed 3 bases at V and 0 bases at J, with 12 bases between. CDR3 size: 15 residues. Germline CDR1 is SGHRS and CDR2 is YFSETQ. The CDR3 region is CASSWVSGYQETQYF. The CDR3 DNA sequence: TGCGCCAGCAGCTGGGTGTCAGGCTACCAAGAGACCCAGTACTTC.

The chain links TRBV28 to TRBJ2-5; no reliable D call. Deletions cut 6 bases from V and 1 base from J, with 6 bases between. The CDR3 spans 12 residues. Germline V gene lookup returns CDR1 MDHEN and CDR2 SYDVKM. The CDR3 nucleotides are TGTGCCAGCAGCGTACGCCAAGAGACCCAGTACTTC. It specifies CASSVRQETQYF.